The source of this TCR beta chain is a study of T cell responses to AZD1222 COVID-19 vaccine (dated by TCRdb to the early 2020s). Some background on the complete study: TCR sequencing was performed for fewer than 250 trial participants, of whom about 200 were given two doses of AZD1222 and 26 were given two doses of MenACWY control vaccine. Trial participants were enrolled by age into 18-55, 56-69 and 70-plus year subgroups, with approximately 160, 26 and 62 TCR-sequenced participants respectively. Broader findings and caveats from the paper: Nearly half of unique spike-specific TCRs reportedly recognized epitopes outside regions mutated in the B.1.351 and B.1.1.7 variants. The 56-69-year group was small, and its depth increase did not reach significance, likely because of low power. Because no samples from the day 14 peak response were available, repertoires could be characterized only after the peak T cell response. Conclusions about previously exposed vaccinees were limited because only six AZD1222 recipients were SARS-CoV-2 seropositive at baseline. CD4 TCRs associated with the vaccine covered the entire spike protein, and the dominant responses were in regions 160-218 and 743-854. Participants were mostly white British, with more females than males. The authors suggested clonal diversity may have been underestimated. After two AZD1222 doses, spike-specific TCR breadth and depth were significantly higher than at day 0 and than in MenACWY recipients.

The time point label here, explained by the study, means: about 28 days (+/-7) after the second vaccine dose. AZD1222 recipients whose second dose came at about 4 weeks and those whose second dose came at about 12 weeks were combined into one group, since spike-specific TCR depth and breadth did not differ between the two schedules. Vaccinee samples were obtained from the UK trials COV001 and COV002, which included a single-blind randomized controlled phase 2/3 trial of AZD1222 (ChAdOx1 nCoV-19) in healthy adults. For TCRbeta chain sequencing, PBMC samples from trial participants were taken at day 0 and at day 28 after the second dose. The CDR3 regions of human TCRbeta chains were analyzed by immunosequencing. The paper's data handling went like this. Repertoire TCRs were checked for matches against a reference library of SARS-CoV-2-specific TCRs that had been generated using the MIRA antigen-specificity platform. Breadth was defined as the fraction of unique TCRs that were SARS-CoV-2-associated. Depth was defined as the fraction of total T cells that were SARS-CoV-2-associated. Using the MIRA data, every spike-specific TCR was mapped to the spike region that the TCR reacted to and assigned to either a CD4 or a CD8 class. Log10-transformed breadth and depth values were compared by one-way ANOVA with Sidak's multiple comparisons tests. Drawn from immuneACCESS, this table holds only the in-frame rearrangements with V and J called that TCRdb kept. Clones are partly lost; checked studies trace under half to an unresolved V gene and leave the rest unexplained. From that table come the V and J calls and clone size; the DNA was used to work out D and trimming. The sample table contains around 100,000 clones; only one count was recorded for 85% of them. Of the sample, about 4.6% is held by the ten largest clones.

A remark on this clone: What antigen it recognizes has not been identified. It has no much larger one-base neighbor in the sample; base qualities were not kept.

V lost 8 bases and J lost 5 bases, and the count of bases not matched to a germline gene is 8. As encoded in the germline V gene, CDR1 is MGHDK while CDR2 is SYGVNS. The CDR3, cysteine through phenylalanine, is 14 amino acids long. Left in the record is the CDR3 DNA by itself, 42 bases read in frame from the first base. The sequence was collected from an adult who received the AZD1222 COVID-19 vaccine. The material was peripheral blood, obtained 28 days after the second AZD1222 dose. Recombination joined TRBV25-1 with TRBJ2-2; 7 junctional bases match TRBD2. DNA sequence: TGTGCCAGCGCGGGGGAGGGTCGGACCGGGGAGCTGTTTTTT. Its coded protein is CASAGEGRTGELFF.